This T cell receptor beta chain emerged from a study of molecular identifiers for immune sequencing clone quantification. Looking at the study overall: Four of five RNA aliquots from around 18,000 or 91,000 naive CD8 T cells were sequenced. Broader study findings: Clonotypes topping 20 RNA copies carried over 97% of effector molecules but under 1% of naive ones. Spiked Jurkat TCR RNA from one cell was reportedly detectable among fewer than 1.3 million naive cells.

From the PCR reads, TCRdb called clonotypes with MiXCR, one entry per CDR3 protein. Among just under 65,000 distinct CDR3 sequences, about 20% were seen once, and the ten largest hold more than 1.4%. Construction of naive CD8 libraries employed about 20,000 to 1,100,000 sorted cells together with 10%, 30% or 50% RNA. The table lists this clonotype with many counts. The antigen remains unidentified. The receptor was isolated from a human donor in good health. Some libraries in this study had Jurkat cell RNA spiked in. Material for sequencing was naive CD8+ T cells from blood, with Jurkat cell RNA spiked in. Subset given: FACS-sorted CD8+CD4-CCR7+CD45RA+ naive T cells.

The DNA of the CDR3 is TGTGCCAGTAGTATAGTCCCCTACAATGAGCAGTTCTTC. Protein: CASSIVPYNEQFF. The gene calls are TRBV19 and TRBJ2-1; the D is unclear. Germline values: CDR1 LNHDA, CDR2 SQIVND (reference sequence). V shed 1 base and J shed 2 bases, with 3 bases lying between them. The CDR3 consists of 13 residues.